These 27 T cell receptor beta chains share one sample of origin, sequenced in a study of post-analysis software for immune sequencing data. Notes on the study in general: Relative to controls, patients had five TRBV segments at higher frequency, with TRBV5-6, TRBV5-1 and TRBV20-1 among these.

Their cognate antigens are unknown. Each TCR beta cDNA library carried unique molecular identifiers. One entry per CDR3 protein, called by TCRdb with MiXCR from the PCR reads. The sample shows approximately 440,000 distinct CDR3 sequences, 40% to 55% of them seen only once. Sequenced material: blood. These receptors were collected from a girl aged 10 to 17 with multiple sclerosis.

The chain combines TRBV29-1 with TRBJ1-1; D is unresolved. The CDR3 spans 15 residues. CDR1 and CDR2 (germline): SQVTM, ANQGSEA. Trimming stripped 0 bases from V and 1 base from J, with 12 bases between. The CDR3 DNA sequence: TGCAGCGTTGAAGAACTGGGCCAGGCGAACACTGAAGCTTTCTTT. Translating gives CSVEELGQANTEAFF.

For this clonotype: A clone one base away is much larger, so this may be a read error. The gene calls are TRBV5-4 and TRBJ1-2, with a tentative D call TRBD1 (6 bases). Trimming stripped 1 base from V and 5 bases from J, with 9 bases between. CDR1 and CDR2 (germline): SGHNT, YYREEE (reference sequence). The CDR3 has 13 amino acids. CDR3 region: CASSLTGKYGYTF. In DNA form, the CDR3 reads TGTGCCAGCAGCTTGACAGGGAAGTATGGCTACACCTTC.

V is TRBV20-1 and J is TRBJ2-7; 9 bases align to TRBD2. The V and J ends lost 4 bases and 5 bases, in that order; junction bases with no gene match: 15. CDR3 length equals 16 residues. CDR1 is DFQATT, CDR2 SNEGSKA, per germline (reference sequence). CDR3 protein: CSATSRRGSGSNEQYF. In nucleotides, the CDR3 is TGCAGTGCTACGAGCCGACGGGGTAGCGGGAGTAACGAGCAGTACTTC.

This chain connects TRBV20-1 to TRBJ2-3, with a tentative D call TRBD2 (6 bases). Trimming stripped 1 base from V and 1 base from J, with 15 bases between. Germline CDR1 DFQATT, CDR2 SNEGSKA (reference sequence). This CDR3 contains 16 residues. The CDR3 DNA sequence: TGCAGTGCTAGAGGGGTCCGATTAGCGGGCACAGATACGCAGTATTTT. Protein sequence: CSARGVRLAGTDTQYF.

This clonotype turned up a few times. The chain is built from TRBV4-1 and TRBJ2-3; D is uncertain. The CDR3 totals 16 residues. V lost 0 bases to trimming and J lost 3 bases, with 13 bases between them. Germline values: CDR1 MGHRA, CDR2 YSYEKL. CDR3 sequence reads: CASSQDYGARTDTQYF. The CDR3 region has the DNA TGCGCCAGCAGCCAAGATTACGGAGCGAGGACAGATACGCAGTATTTT.

On this clonotype itself: An end of the junction does not agree with germline; a read error may underlie this. The chain has TRBV3-1 and TRBJ2-7; weak D call: TRBD2 (6 bases). The CDR3 is 14 amino acids. CDR1 and CDR2 from the germline V gene are LGHDT and YNNKEL (reference sequence). The CDR3 DNA sequence: TGTACCAGCAGCCAAGGGAGGTATTCCTACGAGCAGTACTTC. Its protein product is CTSSQGRYSYEQYF.

The rearrangement links TRBV20-1 to TRBJ2-2, with a possible D match to TRBD1 (6 bases). CDR3 size: 16 residues. V was trimmed by 0 bases and J by 2 bases, leaving 13 bases between them. Germline assignment: CDR1 DFQATT and CDR2 SNEGSKA (reference sequence). CDR3 protein: CSARDLLQGNTGELFF. In DNA form, the CDR3 reads TGCAGTGCTAGAGATCTCCTACAGGGAAACACCGGGGAGCTGTTTTTT.

Turning to this clonotype: This could be a read error, since a much larger clone is one nucleotide away. V gene TRBV29-1 combines with J gene TRBJ2-1; TRBD2 is a possible D gene (5 bases). The germline gives CDR1 SQVTM, CDR2 ANQGSEA. The CDR3 consists of 16 residues. Trimming took off 0 bases at V and 0 bases at J, with 12 bases between the two ends. The CDR3 DNA follows: TGCAGCGTTGAAGATCGAGGGATTAACTCCTACAATGAGCAGTTCTTC. Its protein is CSVEDRGINSYNEQFF.

The chain has TRBV12-3 or TRBV12-4 and TRBJ2-2; D gene unclear. This CDR3 spans 17 amino acids. Trimming removed 3 bases from V and 0 bases from J, with 14 bases in between. In DNA, the CDR3 is TGTGCCAGCAGTTTTTCTTCTGGGCAGGCGAACACCGGGGAGCTGTTTTTT. It codes for CASSFSSGQANTGELFF.

DNA for the CDR3: TGCGCCAGCAGCCAAGAATCAAGGATTAACTATGGCTACACCTTC. Amino acid sequence: CASSQESRINYGYTF. The chain employs TRBV4-3 and TRBJ1-2; no definite D call. The CDR3 covers 15 residues. Germline V gene sequence: CDR1 LGHNA, CDR2 YSLEER. V lost 0 bases and J 1 base, leaving 9 bases between the germline ends.

In its sample, this clonotype was seen a few times. The germline gene is not matched at one end of the junction; a read error may be the cause. This chain joins TRBV5-1 and TRBJ2-7, with TRBD1 matching 7 bases. The germline V gene has CDR1 SGHRS and CDR2 YFSETQ. The CDR3 totals 13 residues. As DNA, the CDR3 is TGTGCCAGCAGCCTTGACAGGGAGTACGAGCAGTACTTC. As protein: CASSLDREYEQYF.

The chain joins TRBV27 to TRBJ2-1; D may be TRBD2 (6 bases). This CDR3 is built from 14 residues. V lost 7 bases, J lost 5 bases, and 15 bases lay in between. The V gene's germline CDR1 is MNHEY and CDR2 SMNVEV (reference sequence). The DNA for the CDR3 is TGTGCCAGCAAACCCGCCAGGGAGGACAATGAGCAGTTCTTC. This gives the protein CASKPAREDNEQFF.

This clonotype was counted at least ten times. This chain links TRBV15 with TRBJ2-1, with D unclear. V shed 0 bases and J shed 6 bases, with 9 bases lying between them. The CDR3 runs to 14 residues. CDR1 and CDR2 from the germline V gene are LNHNV and YYDKDF (reference sequence). The CDR3 loop is CATSREGEANEQFF. The DNA of the CDR3 is TGTGCCACCAGCAGAGAAGGTGAGGCCAATGAGCAGTTCTTC.

About this clonotype: A read error may account for a junction end that differs from germline. The chain uses TRBV20-1 and TRBJ1-2; D unclear. Germline V CDR1 and CDR2: DFQATT, SNEGSKA (reference sequence). The CDR3 is made up of 11 amino acids. CDR3 nucleotides: TGCAGTGCTAGAGGGAACTATGACTACACCTTC. Residues: CSARGNYDYTF.

The chain combines TRBV5-1 with TRBJ2-5; D not certain. In germline, CDR1 is SGHRS, CDR2 YFSETQ. V was shortened by 0 bases and J by 0 bases, with 9 bases between the two germline ends. The CDR3 loop spans 15 amino acids. The CDR3, as DNA: TGCGCCAGCAGCTTGGCACAGTCGAACCAAGAGACCCAGTACTTC. Its protein is CASSLAQSNQETQYF.

The chain couples TRBV15 to TRBJ1-5; D ambiguous. V dropped 0 bases and J dropped 2 bases, with 11 bases sitting between them. Germline assignment: CDR1 LNHNV and CDR2 YYDKDF (reference sequence). The CDR3 loop spans 16 amino acids. The CDR3 spells CATSRDPPSRNQPQHF. The CDR3 bases are TGTGCCACCAGCAGAGATCCCCCCAGCCGCAATCAGCCCCAGCATTTT.

This sequence joins TRBV29-1 and TRBJ2-2; D is undetermined. The CDR3 is 13 residues long. Germline CDR1 reads SQVTM; CDR2 reads ANQGSEA. Trimming took 2 bases from V and 5 from J, leaving 9 bases between them. The CDR3 here is CSVERSDTGELFF. In nucleotides, the CDR3 is TGCAGCGTTGAAAGGTCAGATACCGGGGAGCTGTTTTTT.

This clonotype has just a few counts. The CDR3 reads CAISLQSSYEQYF. CDR3 bases: TGTGCCATCAGCTTACAGAGCTCCTACGAGCAGTACTTC. This sequence joins TRBV10-3 and TRBJ2-7, with no clear D. The germline V gene has CDR1 ENHRY and CDR2 SYGVKD. There are 13 residues in the CDR3. Trimming left V 6 bases short and J 0 bases short, with 9 bases between.

V is TRBV27 and J is TRBJ1-6; tentatively, D is TRBD1 (6 bases). Deletions cut 4 bases from V and 6 bases from J, with 16 bases between. The CDR3 contains 16 residues. Germline values: CDR1 MNHEY, CDR2 SMNVEV (reference sequence). DNA of the CDR3: TGTGCCAGCAGTTCATTTCTGGACAGACTTAATTCACCCCTCCACTTT. Translating it yields CASSSFLDRLNSPLHF.

This clonotype has more than one count but fewer than ten. This chain joins TRBV5-1 and TRBJ2-5; D might be TRBD2 (5 bases). CDR1 and CDR2 (germline): SGHRS, YFSETQ. The CDR3 is 15 residues long. V was trimmed by 0 bases and J by 4 bases, leaving 13 bases between them. CDR3 in DNA: TGCGCCAGCAGCTTGGGTGGCAGAGGAGGAGAGACCCAGTACTTC. Translated: CASSLGGRGGETQYF.

V is TRBV3-1 and J is TRBJ2-3; D is ambiguous. CDR3 size: 16 residues. Trimming shortened V by 5 bases and J by 0 bases, and 15 bases separated the two germline ends. Germline V gene sequence: CDR1 LGHDT, CDR2 YNNKEL (reference sequence). Written as DNA, the CDR3 is TGTGCCAGCAGCGGTCGCCACAGAGGAAGCACAGATACGCAGTATTTT. Protein: CASSGRHRGSTDTQYF.

The J gene is TRBJ2-7, the V gene TRBV20-1; D is perhaps TRBD1 or TRBD2 (5 bases each). Germline V gene data show CDR1 as DFQATT and CDR2 as SNEGSKA (reference sequence). V was cut by 0 bases and J by 2 bases, with 11 bases left in between. The length of the CDR3 is 14 residues. The CDR3 is CSARELGVPYEQYF. CDR3 nucleotide sequence: TGCAGTGCTAGAGAATTGGGGGTACCCTACGAGCAGTACTTC.

This clonotype was seen a handful of times. This chain joins TRBV6-5 and TRBJ2-7, with TRBD2 identical over 12 bases. The CDR3 is made up of 16 amino acids. Germline V lookup: CDR1 MNHEY, CDR2 SVGAGI. After removal of 0 bases from V and 5 bases from J, the junction contained 5 bases not matched to a gene. The CDR3 spells CASSYSYGTSGHEQYF. The CDR3 DNA reads as TGTGCCAGCAGTTACTCGTACGGGACTAGCGGGCACGAGCAGTACTTC.

This clonotype was observed a few times. V and J are TRBV5-1 and TRBJ2-7; 9 bases are a match to TRBD1. Germline CDR1 SGHRS, CDR2 YFSETQ. V lost 7 bases, J lost 5 bases, and 10 bases stayed unmatched. The CDR3 has 14 amino acids. This CDR3 is CASALGQGVNEQYF. As DNA, the CDR3 is TGCGCCAGCGCGTTGGGACAGGGTGTCAACGAGCAGTACTTC.

The chain joins TRBV11-1 to TRBJ2-5; 7 bases map to TRBD2. Germline-derived CDR1 and CDR2 are SGHAT and FQDESV (reference sequence). With V trimmed by 2 bases and J by 2 bases, 5 bases remained unmatched. CDR3 size: 15 residues. The CDR3 region has the DNA TGTGCCAGCAGCTTACCGGGGGGAGGTCAAGAGACCCAGTACTTC. It codes for CASSLPGGGQETQYF.

V is TRBV6-5 and J is TRBJ2-1; D is ambiguous. The length of the CDR3 is 15 residues. The germline V and J ends were trimmed by 2 bases and 1 base, with 9 bases remaining between them. Germline-derived CDR1 and CDR2 are MNHEY and SVGAGI. The CDR3 loop reads CASSYRAGSYNEQFF. The CDR3 DNA is TGTGCCAGCAGTTACCGGGCCGGGTCCTACAATGAGCAGTTCTTC.

V is TRBV14 and J is TRBJ2-1; 8 nucleotides agree with TRBD2. CDR3 length equals 17 residues. Unmatched junction bases numbered 8, after V lost 4 bases and J lost 0 bases. The germline gives CDR1 SGHDN, CDR2 FVKESK. CDR3 sequence (DNA): TGTGCCAGCAGCCCGGGACTCGGGACTAGCTCCTACAATGAGCAGTTCTTC. It specifies CASSPGLGTSSYNEQFF.